This entry lists 31 T cell receptor beta chains sequenced from one sample in a study of T cells in Graves' hyperthyroidism and ophthalmopathy. RNA transcripts served as the template for amplifying TCR beta CDR3 regions. First-round RT-PCR with HTBI primers amplified the TCR CDR3 region. TCRdb recomputed calls from the multiplex PCR reads with MiXCR, one row per CDR3 protein. This table holds around 700,000 distinct CDR3 sequences, roughly a sixth found once. Sequenced material: blood. The receptor set was obtained from a woman aged 50 to 65 with Graves' hyperthyroidism that later progressed to Graves' ophthalmopathy.

J is TRBJ2-3 and V is TRBV19, with 14 bases fitting TRBD2. The trim removed 6 bases at V and 0 bases at J, leaving 11 bases unmatched. There are 19 residues in the CDR3. The V gene's germline CDR1 is LNHDA and CDR2 SQIVND (reference sequence). The CDR3 reads CASSRGTSGGHTSTDTQYF. CDR3 nucleotide sequence: TGTGCCAGTAGCCGCGGGACTAGCGGGGGCCATACTAGCACAGATACGCAGTATTTT.

This clonotype appeared many times. The V call is TRBV2, the J call TRBJ1-1, with D possibly matching TRBD1 (5 bases). The germline V gene has CDR1 SNHLY and CDR2 FYNNEI. The CDR3 consists of 15 residues. The V end lost 5 bases, the J end lost 4 bases, and 17 bases lay between the germline ends. Here the CDR3 reads CASSITQGGGTEAFF. In nucleotides, the CDR3 is TGTGCCAGCAGTATAACCCAGGGAGGCGGCACTGAAGCTTTCTTT.

This clonotype has ten or more counts. The genes are TRBV6-1 and TRBJ1-1; D call uncertain. CDR1 and CDR2 from the germline V gene are MNHNS and SASEGT. The CDR3 spans 17 residues. The germline V and J ends were trimmed by 5 bases and 0 bases, with 19 bases remaining between them. The CDR3 here is CASSRSRESRVNTEAFF. The DNA for the CDR3 is TGTGCCAGCAGTCGGTCGCGAGAATCTCGAGTGAACACTGAAGCTTTCTTT.

This clonotype has a handful of counts. The chain uses TRBV20-1 and TRBJ1-2; possible D gene TRBD1, 6 bases. CDR3 length: 13 residues. CDR1 DFQATT and CDR2 SNEGSKA come from the germline V gene (reference sequence). V was cut by 3 bases and J by 7 bases, with 15 bases left in between. The CDR3: CSASGWGASGYTF. Written as DNA, the CDR3 is TGCAGTGCTAGCGGGTGGGGGGCGAGTGGCTACACCTTC.

This clonotype was observed a few times. The chain combines TRBV20-1 with TRBJ2-2; 9 bases align to TRBD2. Unmatched junction bases numbered 13, after V lost 8 bases and J lost 6 bases. The CDR3 length is 15 residues. Germline loops: CDR1 DFQATT, CDR2 SNEGSKA (reference sequence). The CDR3 sequence is CSSSRRGGGAGELFF. The CDR3 DNA sequence: TGCAGTTCCTCCCGCAGAGGCGGGGGGGCCGGGGAGCTGTTTTTT.

This clonotype has just a few counts. The rearrangement joins TRBV29-1 to TRBJ2-3, with a possible D match to TRBD2 (6 bases). Germline values: CDR1 SQVTM, CDR2 ANQGSEA. V was shortened by 6 bases and J by 0 bases, with 22 bases between the two germline ends. The CDR3 totals 17 residues. CDR3 region: CSVGGGRDGESTDTQYF. In DNA form, the CDR3 reads TGCAGCGTCGGGGGTGGCCGGGACGGAGAAAGCACAGATACGCAGTATTTT.

This clonotype was counted between two and nine times. V and J are TRBV20-1 and TRBJ2-1; 8 positions agree with TRBD1. The CDR3 consists of 14 residues. V gave up 3 bases and J gave up 3 bases; unmatched junction bases: 4. From germline, CDR1 is DFQATT and CDR2 SNEGSKA (reference sequence). The CDR3 nucleotides read TGCAGTGCTAGTGTGGGGACAGGCTACAATGAGCAGTTCTTC. Translated, it gives CSASVGTGYNEQFF.

This clonotype was counted at least ten times. J is TRBJ2-1 and V is TRBV7-9; 11 positions match TRBD1. The germline gives CDR1 SEHNR, CDR2 FQNEAQ (reference sequence). Germline trimming cut 3 bases from V and 7 bases from J; bases unmatched to any gene: 5. The CDR3 runs to 15 residues. The DNA of the CDR3 is TGTGCCAGCAGCTTTGGACAGGGGGCTACTAATGAGCAGTTCTTC. This codes for CASSFGQGATNEQFF. Full variable domain (remainder filled in from reference TRBV7-9 and TRBJ2-1): DTGVSQNPRHKITKRGQNVTFRCDPISEHNRLYWYRQTLGQGPEFLTYFQNEAQLEKSRLLSDRFSAERPKGSFSTLEIQRTEQGDSAMYLCASSFGQGATNEQFFGPGTRLTVL.

V gene TRBV7-9 combines with J gene TRBJ2-7; 10 bases match TRBD1. This CDR3 is built from 12 residues. V was pared by 11 bases and J by 5 bases, with 6 bases of the junction left unmatched. Germline values: CDR1 SEHNR, CDR2 FQNEAQ (reference sequence). DNA for the CDR3: TGTGCCGCCGGGACAGGGGTAGACGAGCAGTACTTC. Amino acid sequence: CAAGTGVDEQYF.

This clonotype was observed a handful of times. The chain couples TRBV9 to TRBJ1-3; the match to TRBD1 covers 10 bases. Germline CDR1 reads SGDLS; CDR2 reads YYNGEE. V lost 4 bases to trimming and J lost 4 bases; unmatched junction nucleotides: 11. CDR3 size: 17 residues. The CDR3 here is CASSIGQGDDRGNTIYF. The CDR3 DNA sequence: TGTGCCAGCAGCATCGGACAGGGGGATGATAGAGGAAACACCATATATTTT.

This clonotype has only a few counts. The chain recombines TRBV6-5 with TRBJ2-2; D ambiguous. V was shortened by 0 bases and J by 4 bases, with 6 bases between the two germline ends. Germline V lookup: CDR1 MNHEY, CDR2 SVGAGI. The CDR3 consists of 14 residues. CDR3: CASSYSRSTGELFF. In DNA form, the CDR3 reads TGTGCCAGCAGTTACTCCCGGTCCACCGGGGAGCTGTTTTTT.

The rearrangement joins TRBV4-1 to TRBJ1-1; D not resolved. The V gene lost 3 bases and the J gene lost 1 base, with 9 bases spanning the gap. CDR3 length equals 14 residues. Germline values: CDR1 MGHRA, CDR2 YSYEKL. CDR3 nucleotide sequence: TGCGCCAGCAGCCACCCAACACAGAACACTGAAGCTTTCTTT. Encoded protein: CASSHPTQNTEAFF.

This clonotype occurred a few times. The V and J genes are TRBV6-1 and TRBJ1-2, with 8 bases matching TRBD1. V gave up 6 bases and J gave up 4 bases; unmatched junction bases: 7. CDR3 size: 14 residues. The germline gives CDR1 MNHNS, CDR2 SASEGT. The CDR3 DNA follows: TGTGCCAGCAGAGGACAGGGAAACACCTATGGCTACACCTTC. Amino acid sequence: CASRGQGNTYGYTF.

There are many counts of this clonotype. The chain is built from TRBV5-5 and TRBJ1-1; D remains unclear. Trimming removed 0 bases at V and 4 bases at J, with 10 bases between. This CDR3 is built from 14 residues. CDR1 SGHKS and CDR2 YYEKEE come from the germline V gene (reference sequence). The CDR3 region has the DNA TGTGCCAGCAGCTTGGCCCTGGGGATCACTGAAGCTTTCTTT. Translation gives CASSLALGITEAFF.

This clonotype was counted ten times or more. The chain's CDR3 is CASSSGVLDTQYF. CDR3 DNA sequence: TGTGCCAGCAGCTCCGGGGTCTTGGATACGCAGTATTTT. This chain links TRBV11-3 with TRBJ2-3; D might be TRBD2 (5 bases). V was trimmed by 4 bases and J by 6 bases, leaving 11 bases between them. Per the germline V gene, CDR1 is SGHNT and CDR2 is YENEEA. The CDR3 consists of 13 residues. Looking up the rest from reference TRBV11-3 and TRBJ2-3 gives the full variable domain: EAGVVQSPRYKIIEKKQPVAFWCNPISGHNTLYWYLQNLGQGPELLIRYENEEAVDDSQLPKDRFSAERLKGVDSTLKIQPAELGDSAVYLCASSSGVLDTQYFGPGTRLTVL.

The J gene is TRBJ1-5, the V gene TRBV10-3; TRBD1 aligns across 8 bases. J was trimmed by 4 bases and V by 6 bases; bases with no gene match: 5. In germline, CDR1 is ENHRY, CDR2 SYGVKD. CDR3 length equals 14 residues. CDR3 in DNA: TGTGCCATCAGCCCGGGACAGGTTAATCAGCCCCAGCATTTT. Amino acids: CAISPGQVNQPQHF.

CDR3 DNA: TGTGCCAGCAGCCAAGACCCGGGGGCGAGGGGCACAGATACGCAGTATTTT. This translates into CASSQDPGARGTDTQYF. The chain couples TRBV3-1 to TRBJ2-3; D tentatively fits TRBD1 or TRBD2 (6 bases each). The CDR3 extends over 17 amino acids. Germline values: CDR1 LGHDT, CDR2 YNNKEL (reference sequence). Trimming stripped 0 bases from V and 1 base from J, with 14 bases between.

In its sample, this clonotype was seen once. The V call is TRBV20-1, the J call TRBJ2-7; 9 bases match TRBD2. CDR1 DFQATT and CDR2 SNEGSKA come from the germline V gene (reference sequence). J gave up 0 bases and V 0 bases, and 9 bases lay outside the gene matches. CDR3 size: 17 residues. CDR3: CSARDRVAGARSYEQYF. The CDR3 region has the DNA TGCAGTGCTAGAGATCGAGTAGCGGGGGCCCGCTCCTACGAGCAGTACTTC.

This clonotype was found many times. The chain is built from TRBV9 and TRBJ1-1; D call uncertain. V lost 1 base, J lost 1 base, and 8 bases lay in between. The CDR3 is 14 residues long. The germline CDR1 and CDR2 sequences are SGDLS and YYNGEE. The CDR3 reads CASSVSAGNTEAFF. The CDR3, as DNA: TGTGCCAGCAGCGTATCAGCGGGGAACACTGAAGCTTTCTTT.

This clonotype was recorded many times. This chain uses TRBV6-1 with TRBJ1-1, with 9 bases that match TRBD1. Germline-derived CDR1 and CDR2 are MNHNS and SASEGT. This CDR3 region has 17 residues. J was trimmed by 3 bases and V by 4 bases; bases with no gene match: 12. In DNA form, the CDR3 reads TGTGCCAGCAGTGTACAGGGGGCTAGCGTCGGGGACACTGAAGCTTTCTTT. Its protein product is CASSVQGASVGDTEAFF.

This clonotype occurred many times. The gene calls are TRBV5-1 and TRBJ2-5; D not certain. With 0 bases removed from V and 1 base from J, the gap between germline ends came to 10 bases. Germline lookup yields CDR1 SGHRS and CDR2 YFSETQ. CDR3 size: 15 residues. In DNA, the CDR3 is TGCGCCAGCAGCTTGGGAACAGCCCCCCAAGAGACCCAGTACTTC. Protein product: CASSLGTAPQETQYF.

In its sample, this clonotype was seen many times. This chain uses TRBV3-1 with TRBJ1-5; D perhaps matches TRBD1 (6 bases). Trimming stripped 1 base from V and 4 bases from J, with 8 bases between. The CDR3 extends over 14 amino acids. CDR1 is LGHDT, CDR2 YNNKEL, per germline (reference sequence). Here the CDR3 reads CASSQGTENQPQHF. Written as DNA, the CDR3 is TGTGCCAGCAGCCAAGGGACAGAGAATCAGCCCCAGCATTTT.

This clonotype was picked up a small number of times. This chain joins TRBV7-9 and TRBJ2-1, with D unclear. The CDR3 has 14 residues. V was cut by 7 bases and J by 7 bases, with 17 bases left in between. Germline V CDR1 and CDR2: SEHNR, FQNEAQ (reference sequence). Here the CDR3 DNA reads TGTGCCAGCACCCCAATGGTAGGCGTGAATGAGCAGTTCTTC. It codes for CASTPMVGVNEQFF.

This clonotype was seen only a few times. For the CDR3, the DNA is TGTGCCAGCAGTGACCTGGCGGGGGTGCCAAGGGCCCAGTACTTC. Protein product: CASSDLAGVPRAQYF. The V gene is TRBV6-1, the J gene TRBJ2-5, with 7 bases matching TRBD2. The CDR3 has 15 residues. The junction had 13 bases not matched to a gene; V was cut back by 3 bases and J by 9 bases. Germline CDR1 reads MNHNS; CDR2 reads SASEGT.

This clonotype was seen a handful of times. The V call is TRBV20-1, the J call TRBJ1-5; D gene uncertain. V was trimmed by 2 bases and J by 10 bases, leaving 12 bases between them. Looked up from germline, CDR1 is DFQATT and CDR2 is SNEGSKA (reference sequence). This CDR3 has 12 residues. Written as DNA, the CDR3 is TGCAGTGCTAGACCTTTGATCCAACCCCAGCATTTT. This translates into CSARPLIQPQHF.

This clonotype was detected only a few times. V and J are TRBV7-8 and TRBJ1-2, with D possibly matching TRBD1 (5 bases). Trimming removed 2 bases from V and 2 bases from J, with 12 bases in between. CDR3 length: 15 amino acids. Germline CDR1 SGHVS, CDR2 FQNEAQ. The CDR3 here is CASSLQGTINYGYTF. The CDR3 nucleotides read TGTGCCAGCAGCTTACAGGGCACGATAAACTATGGCTACACCTTC.

V usage is TRBV27 and J usage is TRBJ2-2; 10 nucleotides line up with TRBD1. This CDR3 has 16 amino acids. Trimming removed 1 base from V and 7 bases from J; junction bases left unmatched: 6. The germline CDR1 and CDR2 sequences are MNHEY and SMNVEV (reference sequence). The CDR3 DNA follows: TGTGCCAGCAGTTTATGGAGGACAGGGGGAATCGGGGAGCTGTTTTTT. Translated, it gives CASSLWRTGGIGELFF.

This clonotype was seen a handful of times. The chain combines TRBV18 with TRBJ2-1, with TRBD1 as a possible D gene (6 bases). Germline V CDR1 and CDR2: KGHSH, LQKENI. The CDR3 covers 14 residues. V was cut by 3 bases and J by 4 bases, with 10 bases left in between. The CDR3 sequence is CASSPLGAYNEQFF. For the CDR3, the DNA is TGTGCCAGCTCACCCTTGGGGGCATACAATGAGCAGTTCTTC. The complete variable domain, with remaining parts taken from reference TRBV18 and TRBJ2-1, reads NAGVMQNPRHLVRRRGQEARLRCSPMKGHSHVYWYRQLPEEGLKFMVYLQKENIIDESGMPKERFSAEFPKEGPSILRIQQVVRGDSAAYFCASSPLGAYNEQFFGPGTRLTVL.

This chain uses TRBV7-7 with TRBJ2-1; tentative D call: TRBD2 (6 bases). The CDR3 is 18 amino acids. The germline V gene has CDR1 SSHAT and CDR2 FNYEAQ (reference sequence). The CDR3 sequence: CASGSAPGGLSSYNEQFF. The CDR3 bases are TGTGCTAGCGGCTCAGCCCCCGGCGGGTTGAGCTCCTACAATGAGCAGTTCTTC.

Ten or more counts support this clonotype. This chain links TRBV7-8 with TRBJ1-1; the match to TRBD1 covers 9 bases. The V gene end was trimmed by 6 bases and the J gene end by 3 bases; junction bases not matched to a gene: 17. The V gene's germline CDR1 is SGHVS and CDR2 FQNEAQ. CDR3 length: 18 amino acids. The CDR3 protein is CASRKQGARLMGDTEAFF. The CDR3 DNA sequence: TGTGCCAGCAGGAAACAGGGGGCGCGTTTAATGGGAGACACTGAAGCTTTCTTT. Full variable domain (rest looked up from reference TRBV7-8 and TRBJ1-1): GAGVSQSPRYKVAKRGQDVALRCDPISGHVSLFWYQQALGQGPEFLTYFQNEAQLDKSGLPSDRFFAERPEGSVSTLKIQRTQQEDSAVYLCASRKQGARLMGDTEAFFGQGTRLTVV.

The rearrangement joins TRBV11-2 to TRBJ1-1, with D tentatively TRBD1 (6 bases). Germline V gene data show CDR1 as SGHAT and CDR2 as FQNNGV. This CDR3 spans 18 amino acids. V lost 4 bases to trimming and J lost 6 bases, with 27 bases between them. As DNA, the CDR3 is TGTGCCAGCAGCTCTAAGCGGGGGGGCCCGAATGGAGGGGCTGAAGCTTTCTTT. It encodes CASSSKRGGPNGGAEAFF.